This TCR beta chain appears in the sequencing data of a study of tumor-infiltrating lymphocytes in primary liver carcinoma. Looking at the study overall: Patients were both men and women, whose ages ran from 30 to 69 years.

A constant-region primer served to make TCR beta cDNA from roughly 500 ng total RNA. Library construction for TCR beta comprised three nested multiplex PCR rounds performed with slightly modified ARM-PCR. The opening two PCR rounds, nine to eleven cycles each, paired TRBV1-TRBV30 forward primers with a C-beta reverse primer. MiXCR was run by TCRdb on the multiplex PCR reads, yielding one entry per CDR3 protein. The sample shows about 41,000 distinct CDR3 sequences, approximately 70% of them seen only once. From 20-30 mg of unsorted bulk tissue, DNA and RNA were co-extracted together. Those patients suffered from chronic HBV infection and were treatment-naive. Tumor samples each held over 90% viable tumor cells. The germline gives CDR1 SGHDT, CDR2 YYEEEE. This CDR3 has 14 residues. The V gene lost 0 bases and the J gene lost 11 bases, with 17 bases spanning the gap.

Specimen: liver tumor tissue from sampling region 2. Subset specified: tumor region T2, inferior pole. The clonotype originates from a man aged 35 to 55 with primary liver carcinoma and hepatitis B virus infection. The J gene is TRBJ2-5, the V gene TRBV5-6; D is perhaps TRBD2 (5 bases). The chain's CDR3 is CASSLEASQEVQYF. Written as DNA, the CDR3 is TGTGCCAGCAGCTTGGAGGCTAGCCAAGAGGTACAGTACTTC.